One sample yielded the 28 T cell receptor beta chains listed below, sequenced in a study of shared clonotypes between healthy human individuals. The repertoire was sequenced with immunoSEQ multiplex PCR; TCRdb's copy has only in-frame clones and lacks some. The repertoire has about 680,000 clones, roughly 70% of them found once; the top ten carry over 1.5%. The sample comprised memory CD4+ T cells sorted from blood. Subset given: CD45RA-negative fraction. These receptors were taken from a woman aged 25 to 39 in good health.

The chain couples TRBV5-6 to TRBJ1-5; perhaps TRBD1 as D (5 bases). The CDR3 runs to 13 residues. V shed 0 bases and J shed 7 bases, with 8 bases lying between them. CDR1 is SGHDT and CDR2 is YYEEEE in the germline V gene. This chain's CDR3 is CASSLGGKQPQHF. The DNA of the CDR3 is TGTGCCAGCAGCTTGGGGGGGAAGCAGCCCCAGCATTTT.

This chain connects TRBV11-2 to TRBJ1-3; a weak D match, TRBD1 (6 bases). V lost 5 bases and J lost 4, with 12 bases in between. The CDR3 is 14 amino acids. Germline loops: CDR1 SGHAT, CDR2 FQNNGV. The CDR3 is CASSPQGWGNTIYF. The DNA of the CDR3 is TGTGCCAGCAGCCCCCAGGGGTGGGGAAACACCATATATTTT.

The gene calls are TRBV7-2 and TRBJ1-5; D call uncertain. Trimming shortened V by 5 bases and J by 0 bases, and 11 bases separated the two germline ends. Germline CDR1 SGHTA, CDR2 FQGNSA. The CDR3 spans 15 residues. In nucleotides, the CDR3 is TGTGCCAGCAGCGAGAATATGTATAGCAATCAGCCCCAGCATTTT. The encoded protein is CASSENMYSNQPQHF.

The V and J genes are TRBV9 and TRBJ1-1; no definite D call. Germline CDR1 SGDLS, CDR2 YYNGEE. V lost 5 bases and J lost 3, with 11 bases in between. The CDR3 consists of 13 residues. Here the CDR3 DNA reads TGTGCCAGCAGGGAGACCGGGGACACTGAAGCTTTCTTT. The encoded protein is CASRETGDTEAFF.

This clone was seen more than once but under ten times. The J gene is TRBJ2-7, the V gene TRBV2, with 10 bases matching TRBD2. Germline V gives CDR1 SNHLY, CDR2 FYNNEI. Trimming removed 5 bases from V and 6 bases from J; junction bases left unmatched: 7. The CDR3 is 14 residues long. The CDR3 bases are TGTGCCAGCAGTAGCCCGGGACTAGCGCTCGAGCAGTACTTC. This sequence encodes CASSSPGLALEQYF.

The chain is built from TRBV6-5 and TRBJ2-3, with 9 bases identical to TRBD1. The germline V gene encodes CDR1 MNHEY and CDR2 SVGAGI. The CDR3 has 13 residues. Trimming took 7 bases from V and 5 from J; bases not matched to a gene: 4. The CDR3, as DNA: TGTGCCAGCATAAACAGGGGGCTAGATACGCAGTATTTT. Translated, it gives CASINRGLDTQYF.

This chain links TRBV15 with TRBJ1-2; the D is unclear. The CDR3 contains 15 residues. Germline V gives CDR1 LNHNV, CDR2 YYDKDF (reference sequence). Trimming removed 0 bases at V and 4 bases at J, with 12 bases between. Here the CDR3 reads CATSRDRTLSYGYTF. The CDR3 nucleotides are TGTGCCACCAGCAGAGACCGTACCCTTAGCTATGGCTACACCTTC.

To note about this clone: The identical CDR3 is also encoded by other nucleotide sequences in the sample. The V and J genes are TRBV15 and TRBJ1-5; a possible D gene is TRBD1 (6 bases). CDR3 length: 15 residues. In germline, CDR1 is LNHNV, CDR2 YYDKDF (reference sequence). Trimming took off 0 bases at V and 4 bases at J, with 10 bases between the two ends. CDR3 region: CATSRDIQGNQPQHF. DNA for the CDR3: TGTGCCACCAGCAGAGATATCCAGGGGAATCAGCCCCAGCATTTT.

The V gene is TRBV5-4, the J gene TRBJ2-5; TRBD1 matches 7 bases. Trimming at V came to 0 bases and at J to 5 bases, leaving 4 bases not matched to a gene. This CDR3 has 14 residues. Germline CDR1 SGHNT, CDR2 YYREEE (reference sequence). The CDR3 coding sequence is TGTGCCAGCAGCTTGGCAGAAGGGGGCGAGACCCAGTACTTC. This encodes CASSLAEGGETQYF.

On this clone: Being one base from a much bigger clone, this may be a read error. This rearrangement joins TRBV19 to TRBJ1-2; 8 bases align to TRBD1. Losses at the gene ends were 9 bases for V and 3 bases for J; bases not matched to a gene: 3. This CDR3 spans 12 amino acids. The germline V gene encodes CDR1 LNHDA and CDR2 SQIVND (reference sequence). CDR3 protein: CASRTGHYGYTF. The DNA of the CDR3 is TGTGCCAGCAGGACAGGGCACTATGGCTACACCTTC.

This sequence joins TRBV7-7 and TRBJ2-5; D remains ambiguous. The CDR3 sequence is 15 residues long. The germline V gene encodes CDR1 SSHAT and CDR2 FNYEAQ (reference sequence). The V end was cut by 5 bases, the J end by 3 bases, with 16 bases between. The CDR3 loop reads CASSPAGIGEETQYF. CDR3 DNA sequence: TGTGCCAGCAGCCCCGCCGGTATCGGAGAAGAGACCCAGTACTTC.

V usage is TRBV7-8 and J usage is TRBJ1-1; no definite D call. Looked up from germline, CDR1 is SGHVS and CDR2 is FQNEAQ. V was cut by 3 bases and J by 0 bases, with 8 bases left in between. The CDR3 covers 14 residues. This CDR3 reads CASSLLWVNTEAFF. In nucleotides, the CDR3 is TGTGCCAGCAGCTTGTTATGGGTGAACACTGAAGCTTTCTTT.

The chain carries TRBV5-1 and TRBJ2-2; TRBD1 might be the D (5 bases). The CDR3 covers 15 residues. CDR1 and CDR2 (germline): SGHRS, YFSETQ. The germline V and J ends were trimmed by 3 bases and 6 bases, with 15 bases remaining between them. CDR3 in amino acids: CASSYSGISAGELFF. DNA for the CDR3: TGCGCCAGCAGCTACTCAGGGATTAGTGCCGGGGAGCTGTTTTTT.

A few counts support this clone. The CDR3 here is CASSPQGLAANEQFF. In DNA, the CDR3 is TGTGCCAGCAGTCCTCAGGGACTAGCGGCCAATGAGCAGTTCTTC. The chain is built from TRBV6-4 and TRBJ2-1, with TRBD2 identical over 11 bases. CDR1 is MRHNA, CDR2 SNTAGT, per germline. The CDR3 is made up of 15 amino acids. V trimming: 5 bases; J trimming: 6 bases; junction bases outside the gene matches: 6.

The chain links TRBV9 to TRBJ1-3; 8 bases match TRBD1. The V gene end was trimmed by 0 bases and the J gene end by 8 bases; junction bases not matched to a gene: 7. The CDR3 has 15 residues. Germline CDR1 is SGDLS and CDR2 is YYNGEE. CDR3 bases: TGTGCCAGCAGCGTAGTGGGCCAGGGGGCCGACACCATATATTTT. Translating gives CASSVVGQGADTIYF.

This clone was counted a single time. This chain uses TRBV5-4 with TRBJ2-6; 8 bases are shared with TRBD1. V shed 2 bases and J 2 bases; nucleotides not matched to a gene: 3. This CDR3 spans 16 amino acids. In germline, CDR1 is SGHNT, CDR2 YYREEE (reference sequence). CDR3 in amino acids: CASSFLTGAGANVLTF. DNA of the CDR3: TGTGCCAGCAGCTTCCTGACAGGGGCTGGGGCCAACGTCCTGACTTTC.

The gene calls are TRBV28 and TRBJ2-1; perhaps TRBD2 as D (6 bases). The V gene lost 6 bases and the J gene lost 2 bases, with 17 bases spanning the gap. The CDR3 extends over 16 amino acids. Germline assignment: CDR1 MDHEN and CDR2 SYDVKM. CDR3 amino acids: CASRPTAGTAYNEQFF. In nucleotides, the CDR3 is TGTGCCAGCAGACCCACCGCTGGGACTGCCTACAATGAGCAGTTCTTC.

The genes are TRBV5-5 and TRBJ1-3; D unclear. With 1 base removed from V and 4 bases from J, the gap between germline ends came to 15 bases. Germline-derived CDR1 and CDR2 are SGHKS and YYEKEE (reference sequence). The CDR3 extends over 16 amino acids. The CDR3 loop is CASSLLAVAFGNTIYF. The DNA for the CDR3 is TGTGCCAGCAGCTTGCTAGCCGTAGCTTTCGGAAACACCATATATTTT.

The chain's CDR3 is CAPRTSQVYEQYF. Here the CDR3 DNA reads TGTGCTCCCAGAACCAGTCAGGTTTACGAGCAGTACTTC. This sequence joins TRBV21-1 and TRBJ2-7; the D call in the table, TRBD1, was not verified against the DNA. TRBV21-1 is shown as a pseudogene. The CDR3 has 13 amino acids.

This clone was found once. The rearrangement links TRBV7-9 to TRBJ2-2; tentatively, D is TRBD2 (5 bases). The CDR3 is 15 residues long. V gave up 3 bases and J gave up 5 bases, with 13 bases separating them. Germline loops: CDR1 SEHNR, CDR2 FQNEAQ (reference sequence). The CDR3 nucleotides are TGTGCCAGCAGCTTCGGTGGGAGCCATACCGGGGAGCTGTTTTTT. Translating it yields CASSFGGSHTGELFF.

The V and J genes are TRBV13 and TRBJ2-4; TRBD1 is a possible D gene (6 bases). The CDR3 totals 18 residues. With 2 bases removed from V and 0 bases from J, the gap between germline ends came to 17 bases. Per germline, CDR1 PRHDT and CDR2 FYEKMQ (reference sequence). The CDR3, as DNA: TGTGCCAGCAGCTTATTCTTACAGGGTTGGGAAGCCAAAAACATTCAGTACTTC. This sequence encodes CASSLFLQGWEAKNIQYF.

The chain has TRBV7-6 and TRBJ2-1, with 8 bases matching TRBD2. Germline assignment: CDR1 SGHVS and CDR2 FNYEAQ. CDR3 size: 17 residues. Unmatched junction bases numbered 16, after V lost 5 bases and J lost 7 bases. This CDR3 is CASSTPTLREGSNEQFF. The CDR3 DNA reads as TGTGCCAGCAGCACCCCAACCCTACGGGAGGGTTCGAATGAGCAGTTCTTC.

The chain combines TRBV6-5 with TRBJ2-6; D gene uncertain. Looked up from germline, CDR1 is MNHEY and CDR2 is SVGAGI. This CDR3 region has 15 residues. Trimming took off 0 bases at V and 4 bases at J, with 7 bases between the two ends. The CDR3 region has the DNA TGTGCCAGCAGTTACTCAGGGTCCGGGGCCAACGTCCTGACTTTC. Translation: CASSYSGSGANVLTF.

This chain connects TRBV10-3 to TRBJ2-5; possibly TRBD1 for D (6 bases). V was pared by 4 bases and J by 1 base, with 7 bases between. Germline V gene sequence: CDR1 ENHRY, CDR2 SYGVKD. There are 13 residues in the CDR3. CDR3 nucleotides: TGTGCCATCAGTGGGACAGCCCAAGAGACCCAGTACTTC. It yields the protein CAISGTAQETQYF.

J is TRBJ2-3 and V is TRBV6-6; 8 bases map to TRBD1. The V gene end was trimmed by 6 bases and the J gene end by 2 bases; junction bases not matched to a gene: 4. Germline-derived CDR1 and CDR2 are MNHNY and SVGAGI (reference sequence). This CDR3 comprises 14 residues. The CDR3 protein is CASRQGENTDTQYF. CDR3 nucleotides: TGTGCCAGCAGACAGGGGGAGAACACAGATACGCAGTATTTT.

V is TRBV5-1 and J is TRBJ1-1, with 7 nucleotides matching TRBD1. CDR3 size: 14 residues. The V gene end was trimmed by 0 bases and the J gene end by 6 bases; junction bases not matched to a gene: 5. The germline CDR1 and CDR2 sequences are SGHRS and YFSETQ. The CDR3 spells CASSLEGGGAEAFF. The CDR3 DNA is TGCGCCAGCAGCTTGGAAGGGGGCGGCGCTGAAGCTTTCTTT.

In regard to this clone: Other nucleotide sequences in the sample specify the same CDR3. The J gene is TRBJ2-2, the V gene TRBV9; D unresolved. V gave up 1 base and J gave up 3 bases, with 4 bases separating them. This CDR3 comprises 13 residues. The germline gives CDR1 SGDLS, CDR2 YYNGEE. CDR3 coding DNA: TGTGCCAGCAGCGTACCGTACACCGGGGAGCTGTTTTTT. This codes for CASSVPYTGELFF.

The V and J genes are TRBV7-3 and TRBJ2-3; TRBD2 aligns across 8 bases. The CDR3 runs 15 residues. Germline-derived CDR1 and CDR2 are SGHTA and FQGTGA. The V gene end was trimmed by 5 bases and the J gene end by 1 base; junction bases not matched to a gene: 5. This CDR3 reads CASSLTSARTDTQYF. CDR3 nucleotide sequence: TGTGCCAGCAGCCTGACTAGCGCTCGCACAGATACGCAGTATTTT.